This T cell receptor (beta chain) appears in the sequencing data of a study of T cell responses to AZD1222 COVID-19 vaccine. The table came from immunoSEQ multiplex PCR; TCRdb's copy has only in-frame clones and leaves some out. This table holds roughly 120,000 clones, 80% to 95% found once. Study-wide findings and caveats: A reported finding is that nearly half of spike-specific TCRs target unmutated variant regions. Receipt of two AZD1222 doses was followed by a rise in Spike-specific TCR breadth and depth. Repertoires were obtained solely post-peak T cell response.

From germline, CDR1 is LNHDA and CDR2 SQIVND (reference sequence). J was trimmed by 1 base and V by 7 bases; bases with no gene match: 2. The CDR3 covers 13 residues. This clone has ten or more counts. The antigen remains undetermined. The sequence derives from an adult who received the MenACWY meningococcal vaccine as a control. The rearrangement joins TRBV19 to TRBJ2-7, with 9 bases that match TRBD1. This specimen consisted of peripheral blood, obtained 28 days after the second dose of the MenACWY control vaccine. The CDR3 loop reads CASKGTGSYEQYF. In DNA form, the CDR3 reads TGTGCCAGTAAGGGGACAGGGTCCTACGAGCAGTACTTC.